The clone carrying this TCR beta chain was detected many times. The data were obtained in a study of regulatory T cells in long-lasting Graves disease. At the level of the study: Antithyroid drug exposure in newly diagnosed Graves' patients had lasted under 3 months.

Libraries of TCR beta came from iRepertoire HTBI primers plus Arm-PCR of CDR3 regions. TCRdb called the multiplex PCR reads again in MiXCR, with one record for every CDR3 protein. The sample has about 440,000 distinct CDR3 sequences; about 17% are singletons. Time point noted: newly diagnosed GD, antithyroid drugs for less than 3 months. Extracted PBMC RNA gave rise to the TCR library. An endocrinology department in Xi'an, China, recruited the patients. These records were also assigned to another study, of T cells in Graves' hyperthyroidism and ophthalmopathy. That work adds: Hyperthyroidism of Graves' type that showed no ophthalmopathy progression within 18 months was stable. Initially, a first-round RT-PCR of the TCR CDR3 employed the HTBI primer set.

This material consisted of peripheral blood mononuclear cells (PBMCs), taken at new diagnosis, from a patient treated with antithyroid drugs. The source is a woman between 18 and 29 years old with Graves disease.

This chain's CDR3 is CASTLTPYYGAGEKETQYF. The CDR3 nucleotides read TGTGCCAGCACCCTTACCCCCTACTACGGAGCGGGTGAAAAAGAGACCCAGTACTTC. V usage is TRBV6-1 and J usage is TRBJ2-5; a possible D gene is TRBD2 (6 bases). Germline lookup yields CDR1 MNHNS and CDR2 SASEGT. The CDR3 sequence is 19 residues long. V was shortened by 7 bases and J by 3 bases, with 30 bases between the two germline ends.